One and the same sample provided the 24 T cell receptor beta chains below, sequenced in a study of blood T cell repertoires in COVID-19. Sequencing used immunoSEQ multiplex PCR; TCRdb keeps in-frame clones, though not all of them. The data show about 230,000 clones, approximately 90% seen once. The sequenced sample was PBMCs or T cells enriched from blood (not recorded which). All receptors derive from a woman aged 35 to 49 with acute COVID-19.

This clone came up once. V is TRBV24-1 and J is TRBJ1-5; 9 bases fit TRBD1. The CDR3 totals 15 residues. Germline CDR1 and CDR2: KGHDR and SFDVKD. J lost 7 bases, V lost 2 bases, and 5 bases had no gene match. This CDR3 is CATSDYTGGDQPQHF. CDR3 DNA: TGTGCCACCAGTGATTATACAGGGGGCGACCAGCCCCAGCATTTT.

The chain couples TRBV5-4 to TRBJ2-1; 8 positions agree with TRBD2. This CDR3 comprises 13 residues. Germline-derived CDR1 and CDR2 are SGHNT and YYREEE (reference sequence). J gave up 8 bases and V 3 bases, and 4 bases lay outside the gene matches. The CDR3 loop reads CASSSRAGDEQFF. The CDR3 DNA sequence: TGTGCCAGCAGCTCGCGAGCGGGAGATGAGCAGTTCTTC.

This clone came up a few times. The CDR3 coding sequence is TGTGCCAGCCGGAACAGCGGTGAGGAAAAACTGTTTTTT. It translates to CASRNSGEEKLFF. The J gene is TRBJ1-4, the V gene TRBV18; D gene ambiguous. CDR1 and CDR2 from the germline V gene are KGHSH and LQKENI. The CDR3 spans 13 residues. The ends were cut back, 8 bases at V and 8 bases at J, with 15 bases in the middle.

V and J are TRBV28 and TRBJ1-2, with TRBD1 matching over 9 bases. Germline V gives CDR1 MDHEN, CDR2 SYDVKM. The CDR3 loop spans 16 amino acids. The V gene end was trimmed by 5 bases and the J gene end by 2 bases; junction bases not matched to a gene: 9. For the CDR3, the DNA is TGTGCCAGCAGTCCTAAACAGGGGGCGCGGAACTATGGCTACACCTTC. This gives the protein CASSPKQGARNYGYTF.

The chain carries TRBV18 and TRBJ1-5; 7 nucleotides match TRBD1. CDR1 and CDR2 from the germline V gene are KGHSH and LQKENI. The J segment lost 3 bases and the V segment lost 2 bases, leaving 4 bases of the junction unmatched. The CDR3 covers 15 residues. CDR3 sequence reads: CASSPDRVANQPQHF. The CDR3 region has the DNA TGTGCCAGCTCACCAGACAGGGTAGCCAATCAGCCCCAGCATTTT.

This clone was seen only once. The chain combines TRBV30 with TRBJ1-1; 8 bases map to TRBD1. With V trimmed by 4 bases and J by 5 bases, 9 bases remained unmatched. Germline CDR1 is GTSNPN and CDR2 is SVGIG (reference sequence). CDR3 length: 14 residues. This CDR3 reads CAWNPQGGGTEAFF. In DNA, the CDR3 is TGTGCCTGGAACCCACAGGGGGGTGGGACTGAAGCTTTCTTT.

This clone occurred a few times. The J gene is TRBJ2-7, the V gene TRBV10-1; 7 bases align to TRBD1. Germline V gene lookup returns CDR1 WNHNN and CDR2 SYGVQD (reference sequence). The J segment lost 6 bases and the V segment lost 0 bases, leaving 2 bases of the junction unmatched. This CDR3 has 13 residues. CDR3 bases: TGCGCCAGCAGTGAGTCCGGACAGGTCGAGCAGTACTTC. Its protein is CASSESGQVEQYF.

This chain connects TRBV5-1 to TRBJ2-1, with D tentatively TRBD2 (7 bases). The CDR3 totals 15 residues. The V gene's germline CDR1 is SGHRS and CDR2 YFSETQ. The germline V and J ends were trimmed by 1 base and 9 bases, with 17 bases remaining between them. The CDR3 spells CASSLLGGAPGEQFF. CDR3 nucleotides: TGCGCCAGCAGCTTGTTAGGGGGGGCCCCCGGTGAGCAGTTCTTC.

This sequence joins TRBV25-1 and TRBJ2-5, with 8 bases that match TRBD2. The junction had 11 bases not matched to a gene; V was cut back by 1 base and J by 4 bases. Looked up from germline, CDR1 is MGHDK and CDR2 is SYGVNS. This CDR3 region has 17 residues. The DNA for the CDR3 is TGTGCCAGCAGTGAATTTGGGCGGGGGGCCGCCGGAGAGACCCAGTACTTC. Translated: CASSEFGRGAAGETQYF.

This chain uses TRBV2 with TRBJ1-2, with a weak D call TRBD1 (6 bases). The CDR3 covers 14 residues. V lost 3 bases, J lost 6 bases, and 14 bases lay in between. Germline V gives CDR1 SNHLY, CDR2 FYNNEI. Here the CDR3 reads CASSERNRVHGYTF. The DNA for the CDR3 is TGTGCCAGCAGTGAGAGGAACAGGGTTCATGGCTACACCTTC. Full variable domain (remainder filled in from reference TRBV2 and TRBJ1-2): EPEVTQTPSHQVTQMGQEVILRCVPISNHLYFYWYRQILGQKVEFLVSFYNNEISEKSEIFDDQFSVERPDGSNFTLKIRSTKLEDSAMYFCASSERNRVHGYTFGSGTRLTVV.

This clone was seen only once. The J gene is TRBJ2-2, the V gene TRBV15; 10 positions match TRBD2. The CDR3 spans 15 residues. Germline V gene lookup returns CDR1 LNHNV and CDR2 YYDKDF (reference sequence). The V gene end was trimmed by 5 bases and the J gene end by 10 bases; junction bases not matched to a gene: 10. The CDR3 is CATSSGGLAKVELFF. As DNA, the CDR3 is TGTGCCACCAGCTCAGGGGGACTAGCGAAGGTGGAGCTGTTTTTT.

This chain uses TRBV3-1 (or the pseudogene TRBV3-2) with TRBJ2-7; tentative D call: TRBD2 (6 bases). The V gene's germline CDR1 is LGHDT and CDR2 YNNKEL (reference sequence). The CDR3 loop spans 17 amino acids. V was shortened by 1 base and J by 1 base, with 17 bases between the two germline ends. The DNA of the CDR3 is TGTGCCAGCAGCCAAGCACCGGGACTTTTTTTATCCTACGAGCAGTACGTC. Amino acids: CASSQAPGLFLSYEQYV.

The chain has TRBV5-1 and TRBJ2-1, with TRBD1 matching 9 bases. Germline values: CDR1 SGHRS, CDR2 YFSETQ. Trimming cost V 4 bases and J 8 bases; bases outside gene matches: 4. CDR3 length: 13 residues. The CDR3 loop is CASSLDRGDEQFF. In DNA form, the CDR3 reads TGCGCCAGCAGCCTTGACAGGGGGGATGAGCAGTTCTTC. The variable domain in full, completed from reference TRBV5-1 and TRBJ2-1, reads KAGVTQTPRYLIKTRGQQVTLSCSPISGHRSVSWYQQTPGQGLQFLFEYFSETQRNKGNFPGRFSGRQFSNSRSEMNVSTLELGDSALYLCASSLDRGDEQFFGPGTRLTVL.

The V call is TRBV6-5, the J call TRBJ1-1; D may be TRBD1 (6 bases). The CDR3 has 15 residues. In germline, CDR1 is MNHEY, CDR2 SVGAGI. V was trimmed by 5 bases and J by 4 bases, leaving 17 bases between them. The CDR3 loop reads CASSPPRGGSTEAFF. The CDR3 DNA follows: TGTGCCAGCAGTCCCCCCAGGGGAGGGAGCACTGAAGCTTTCTTT.

The V gene is TRBV11-2, the J gene TRBJ2-3; weak D call: TRBD2 (5 bases). Germline V lookup: CDR1 SGHAT, CDR2 FQNNGV. The length of the CDR3 is 16 residues. V lost 5 bases and J 4 bases, leaving 19 bases between the germline ends. The CDR3 region is CASSPFAGPAPDTQYF. As DNA, the CDR3 is TGTGCCAGCAGCCCCTTTGCGGGCCCTGCTCCAGATACGCAGTATTTT. Combining the CDR3 with reference TRBV11-2 and TRBJ2-3 gives the whole variable domain EAGVAQSPRYKIIEKRQSVAFWCNPISGHATLYWYQQILGQGPKLLIQFQNNGVVDDSQLPKDRFSAERLKGVDSTLKIQPAKLEDSAVYLCASSPFAGPAPDTQYFGPGTRLTVL.

The chain carries TRBV19 and TRBJ1-5, with D possibly matching TRBD1 (6 bases). This CDR3 contains 15 residues. Germline lookup yields CDR1 LNHDA and CDR2 SQIVND (reference sequence). Trimming pared 3 bases from V and 1 base from J, leaving 10 bases between. The DNA of the CDR3 is TGTGCCAGTAGTATCCACCAGGGGAGCAATCAGCCCCAGCATTTT. This encodes CASSIHQGSNQPQHF.

The chain employs TRBV11-3 and TRBJ2-5; tentative D call: TRBD2 (6 bases). The V and J ends lost 6 bases and 2 bases respectively, with 16 bases between them. CDR1 is SGHNT, CDR2 YENEEA, per germline. This CDR3 spans 15 amino acids. The CDR3 is CASSLRDSLQETQYF. The CDR3 region has the DNA TGTGCCAGCAGTTTACGGGACTCCCTACAAGAGACCCAGTACTTC. The full variable domain, completed using reference TRBV11-3 and TRBJ2-5, is EAGVVQSPRYKIIEKKQPVAFWCNPISGHNTLYWYLQNLGQGPELLIRYENEEAVDDSQLPKDRFSAERLKGVDSTLKIQPAELGDSAVYLCASSLRDSLQETQYFGPGTRLLVL.

The V gene is TRBV2, the J gene TRBJ2-3; 9 positions agree with TRBD2. The CDR3 spans 15 residues. Germline CDR1 and CDR2: SNHLY and FYNNEI. V lost 7 bases, J lost 1 base, and 6 bases stayed unmatched. The CDR3 spells CASKLAGARTDTQYF. As DNA, the CDR3 is TGTGCCAGCAAATTAGCGGGAGCCCGCACAGATACGCAGTATTTT.

This clone showed up just once. This chain links TRBV5-1 with TRBJ2-1; D remains ambiguous. This CDR3 is built from 12 residues. V lost 0 bases, J lost 8 bases, and 6 bases lay in between. CDR1 is SGHRS and CDR2 is YFSETQ in the germline V gene. CDR3 residues: CASSLVDHEQFF. The CDR3 DNA reads as TGCGCCAGCAGCTTGGTAGATCATGAGCAGTTCTTC.

J is TRBJ1-3 and V is TRBV3-1 (or the pseudogene TRBV3-2), with D tentatively TRBD1 (5 bases). V lost 4 bases and J lost 1, with 11 bases in between. Germline CDR1 is LGHDT and CDR2 is YNNKEL (reference sequence). The CDR3 is 15 residues long. CDR3 protein: CASSLSTGSGNTIYF. CDR3 sequence (DNA): TGTGCCAGCAGCCTATCCACAGGTTCTGGAAACACCATATATTTT.

The DNA for the CDR3 is TGTGCCAGCAGCGAAATGGGACAGGCCACCTCCTACGAGCAGTACGTC. It specifies CASSEMGQATSYEQYV. The chain combines TRBV5-6 with TRBJ2-7, with 8 bases aligning to TRBD1. V was pared by 4 bases and J by 0 bases, with 9 bases of the junction left unmatched. The CDR3 runs to 16 residues. The germline gives CDR1 SGHDT, CDR2 YYEEEE.

This chain uses TRBV25-1 with TRBJ1-3; D is undetermined. This CDR3 region has 14 residues. Germline V CDR1 and CDR2: MGHDK, SYGVNS. Trimming took off 2 bases at V and 3 bases at J, with 8 bases between the two ends. The CDR3 here is CASSEPSLGNTIYF. DNA of the CDR3: TGTGCCAGCAGTGAACCCAGTCTTGGAAACACCATATATTTT.

J is TRBJ2-1 and V is TRBV27, with 9 positions matching TRBD2. With 6 bases clipped from V and 9 bases from J, the junction kept 6 bases outside the gene matches. The CDR3 has 13 amino acids. Germline lookup yields CDR1 MNHEY and CDR2 SMNVEV (reference sequence). The CDR3 nucleotides read TGTGCCAGCAGGTCTAGCGGGACTCCTGAGCAGTTCTTC. This encodes CASRSSGTPEQFF.

The rearrangement links TRBV3-1 (or the pseudogene TRBV3-2) to TRBJ2-1, with a possible D match to TRBD2 (5 bases). CDR3 size: 14 residues. From germline, CDR1 is LGHDT and CDR2 YNNKEL (reference sequence). The V end lost 4 bases, the J end lost 5 bases, and 12 bases lay between the germline ends. Written as DNA, the CDR3 is TGTGCCAGCAGCCGCGGGCGTAGAGACAATGAGCAGTTCTTC. Translating gives CASSRGRRDNEQFF.